Below, one T cell receptor (beta chain) is given with its context. The antigen is unknown. Germline CDR1 and CDR2: LGHNA and YNFKEQ. Deletions cut 1 base from V and 4 bases from J, with 10 bases between. This CDR3 has 14 residues. This record belongs to a study of immune cell composition in non-small cell lung cancer. The protocol was immunoSEQ multiplex PCR, while the TCRdb copy is restricted to in-frame clones and leaves out a portion. The repertoire has about 10,000 clones, 50% to 75% of them found once; the top ten carry over 15%. Study outcomes and limitations: It was not proven that tumour-reactive clones equal dominant tumour-associated clones. Squamous carcinomas (approximately 75%) more often had tumour-associated clones >0.5% than adenocarcinomas (33%).

Genomic DNA came from frozen unsorted single-cell suspensions. The chain links TRBV4-2 to TRBJ1-2, with D possibly TRBD1 on 6 matching bases. Material for sequencing was lung tumor tissue. The receptor's source is a human donor with non-small cell lung cancer. CDR3 sequence: CASSQGVDSYGYTF. The CDR3 DNA reads TGTGCCAGCAGCCAAGGGGTGGACAGCTATGGCTACACCTTC.